The 9 T cell receptor beta chains listed next were all sequenced from one sample in a study of blood T cell repertoires in COVID-19. The protocol was immunoSEQ multiplex PCR, while the TCRdb copy is restricted to in-frame clones and leaves out a portion. The table has roughly 120,000 clones, 75% to 90% seen once. The sequenced sample consisted of peripheral blood. The source is a woman at least 80 years old with COVID-19, enrolled during active disease.

This chain connects TRBV5-1 to TRBJ2-7; TRBD2 is a possible D gene (5 bases). Per germline, CDR1 SGHRS and CDR2 YFSETQ. V was trimmed by 3 bases and J by 1 base, leaving 11 bases between them. This CDR3 has 14 amino acids. The CDR3 is CASSWGDRSYEQYF. The CDR3 nucleotides are TGCGCCAGCAGCTGGGGAGACCGGTCCTACGAGCAGTACTTC.

The chain is built from TRBV18 and TRBJ1-2; no clear D. The V end was cut by 1 base, the J end by 6 bases, with 18 bases between. The CDR3 sequence is 16 residues long. Germline loops: CDR1 KGHSH, CDR2 LQKENI. CDR3 amino acids: CASSPLMLGRINGYTF. The CDR3 DNA reads TGTGCCAGCTCACCACTGATGTTGGGCAGGATAAATGGCTACACCTTC.

CDR3 protein: CASTLVRGGKNIQYF. The CDR3 region has the DNA TGTGCCAGCACTTTGGTTCGGGGAGGCAAAAACATTCAGTACTTC. The chain links TRBV11-2 to TRBJ2-4, with a possible D match to TRBD2 (6 bases). The CDR3 has 15 amino acids. The germline V gene encodes CDR1 SGHAT and CDR2 FQNNGV. Trimming removed 7 bases at V and 3 bases at J, with 16 bases between.

This chain connects TRBV6-5 to TRBJ2-2; D is uncertain. This CDR3 comprises 14 residues. In germline, CDR1 is MNHEY, CDR2 SVGAGI. V lost 3 bases, J lost 6 bases, and 11 bases lay in between. CDR3 nucleotides: TGTGCCAGCAGTTATCTGGGCCGGCCCGGGGAGCTGTTTTTT. This codes for CASSYLGRPGELFF.

This chain joins TRBV5-6 and TRBJ2-1, with 14 bases aligning to TRBD2. Germline V gene data show CDR1 as SGHDT and CDR2 as YYEEEE. The CDR3 is made up of 16 amino acids. Trimming cost V 2 bases and J 9 bases; bases outside gene matches: 7. The CDR3 DNA reads TGTGCCAGCAGCTTCCGACTAGCGGGAGGGGTGGCTGAGCAGTTCTTC. Translation gives CASSFRLAGGVAEQFF.

The chain is built from TRBV28 and TRBJ2-2; TRBD2 matches 7 bases. The CDR3 has 15 residues. V lost 2 bases to trimming and J lost 6 bases; unmatched junction nucleotides: 6. CDR1 is MDHEN, CDR2 SYDVKM, per germline. DNA for the CDR3: TGTGCCAGCAGTTTAGGGGCGGGAGCGGCCGGGGAGCTGTTTTTT. This gives the protein CASSLGAGAAGELFF.

The genes are TRBV9 and TRBJ1-2; 7 bases are a match to TRBD1. J was trimmed by 4 bases and V by 4 bases; bases with no gene match: 7. The CDR3 consists of 14 residues. Germline V gives CDR1 SGDLS, CDR2 YYNGEE. DNA of the CDR3: TGTGCCAGCAGCCCTAACCCAGGGGGCTATGGCTACACCTTC. It yields the protein CASSPNPGGYGYTF.

V usage is TRBV5-1 and J usage is TRBJ2-2; 9 nucleotides line up with TRBD1. V shed 4 bases, J shed 5 bases, and the junction held 3 bases outside the gene matches. The CDR3 has 14 residues. CDR1 is SGHRS and CDR2 is YFSETQ in the germline V gene. This chain's CDR3 is CASSIQGATGELFF. The CDR3 DNA is TGCGCCAGCAGCATACAGGGGGCGACCGGGGAGCTGTTTTTT.

This chain uses TRBV5-1 with TRBJ1-1; perhaps TRBD1 as D (6 bases). Germline CDR1 reads SGHRS; CDR2 reads YFSETQ. The CDR3 consists of 15 residues. Trimming took 3 bases from V and 0 from J, leaving 12 bases between them. This CDR3 reads CASSSGTLLNTEAFF. For the CDR3, the DNA is TGCGCCAGCAGCTCCGGGACACTTTTGAACACTGAAGCTTTCTTT.